This T cell receptor beta chain was captured in a study of CD8+ T cells in alopecia areata. Study-wide context: Treatment comprised oral tofacitinib, 5 to 10 mg twice daily, in treated patients.

Treatment specified: oral pan-JAK inhibitor, 5-10 mg twice daily. The V gene lost 8 bases and the J gene lost 5 bases, with 9 bases spanning the gap. The CDR3 extends over 12 amino acids. Germline values: CDR1 SEHNR, CDR2 FQNEAQ (reference sequence). Sequencing relied on a cDNA template that was reverse transcribed from extracted RNA. The table came from immunoSEQ multiplex PCR; TCRdb's copy has only in-frame clones and leaves some out. The table lists tens of thousands of clones, 92% of them singletons. This specimen consisted of CD8+ T cells sorted from blood, obtained at week 24, from a patient treated with tofacitinib. The TCR was taken from a human donor with alopecia areata. J is TRBJ2-2 and V is TRBV7-9; possibly TRBD1 for D (6 bases). The CDR3 DNA reads TGTGCCAGCTGGCAGGGGACCGGGGAGCTGTTTTTT. It codes for CASWQGTGELFF.